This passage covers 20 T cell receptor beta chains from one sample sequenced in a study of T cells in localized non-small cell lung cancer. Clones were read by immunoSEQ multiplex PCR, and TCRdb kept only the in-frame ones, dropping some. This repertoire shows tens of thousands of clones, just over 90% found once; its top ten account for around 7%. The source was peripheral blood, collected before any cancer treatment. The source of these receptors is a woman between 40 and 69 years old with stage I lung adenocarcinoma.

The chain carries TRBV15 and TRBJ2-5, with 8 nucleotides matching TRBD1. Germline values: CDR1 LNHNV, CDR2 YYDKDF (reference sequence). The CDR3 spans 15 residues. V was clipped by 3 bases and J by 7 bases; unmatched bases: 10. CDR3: CATSSMGQVVGTQYF. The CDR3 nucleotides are TGTGCCACCAGCAGTATGGGACAGGTGGTAGGGACCCAGTACTTC.

The CDR3 sequence: CASRTGTSVGGYTF. The CDR3 nucleotides are TGTGCCAGCCGTACCGGGACGTCTGTTGGTGGCTACACCTTC. The V call is TRBV28, the J call TRBJ1-2, with D possibly being TRBD1 (5 bases). There are 14 residues in the CDR3. Germline loops: CDR1 MDHEN, CDR2 SYDVKM. V gave up 8 bases and J gave up 7 bases, with 20 bases separating them.

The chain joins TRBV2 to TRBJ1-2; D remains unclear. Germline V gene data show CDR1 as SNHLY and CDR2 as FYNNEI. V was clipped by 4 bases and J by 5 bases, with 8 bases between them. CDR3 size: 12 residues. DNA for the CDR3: TGTGCCAGCAGTGTAGCGGGATATGGCTACACCTTC. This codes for CASSVAGYGYTF. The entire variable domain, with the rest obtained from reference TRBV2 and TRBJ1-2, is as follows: EPEVTQTPSHQVTQMGQEVILRCVPISNHLYFYWYRQILGQKVEFLVSFYNNEISEKSEIFDDQFSVERPDGSNFTLKIRSTKLEDSAMYFCASSVAGYGYTFGSGTRLTVV.

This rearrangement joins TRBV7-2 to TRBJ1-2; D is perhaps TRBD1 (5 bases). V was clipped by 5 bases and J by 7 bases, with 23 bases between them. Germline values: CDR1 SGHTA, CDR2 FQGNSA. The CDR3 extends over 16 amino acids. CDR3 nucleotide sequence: TGTGCCAGCAGCCCCTCACGGGGCAGCGGGAGGGCTGGCTACACCTTC. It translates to CASSPSRGSGRAGYTF. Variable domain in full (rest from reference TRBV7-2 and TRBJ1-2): GAGVSQSPSNKVTEKGKDVELRCDPISGHTALYWYRQSLGQGLEFLIYFQGNSAPDKSGLPSDRFSAERTGGSVSTLTIQRTQQEDSAVYLCASSPSRGSGRAGYTFGSGTRLTVV.

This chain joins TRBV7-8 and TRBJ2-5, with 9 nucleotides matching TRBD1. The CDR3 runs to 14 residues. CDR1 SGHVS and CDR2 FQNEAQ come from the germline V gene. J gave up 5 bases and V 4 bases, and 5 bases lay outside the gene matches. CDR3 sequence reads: CASSYGTGFETQYF. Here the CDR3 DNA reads TGTGCCAGCAGCTATGGGACAGGGTTTGAGACCCAGTACTTC.

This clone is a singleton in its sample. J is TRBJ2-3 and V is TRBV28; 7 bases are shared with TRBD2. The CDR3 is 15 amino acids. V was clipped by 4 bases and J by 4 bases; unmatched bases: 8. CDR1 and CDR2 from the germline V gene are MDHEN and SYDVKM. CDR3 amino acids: CASSSPGTISDTQYF. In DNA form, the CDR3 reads TGTGCCAGCAGTTCTCCCGGGACTATATCAGATACGCAGTATTTT.

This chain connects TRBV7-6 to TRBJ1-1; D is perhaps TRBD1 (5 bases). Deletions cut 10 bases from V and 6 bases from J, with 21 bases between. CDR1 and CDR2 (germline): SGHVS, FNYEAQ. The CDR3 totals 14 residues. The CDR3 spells CAISKQEKRPEAFF. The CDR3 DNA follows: TGTGCCATATCCAAACAGGAAAAAAGGCCTGAAGCTTTCTTT.

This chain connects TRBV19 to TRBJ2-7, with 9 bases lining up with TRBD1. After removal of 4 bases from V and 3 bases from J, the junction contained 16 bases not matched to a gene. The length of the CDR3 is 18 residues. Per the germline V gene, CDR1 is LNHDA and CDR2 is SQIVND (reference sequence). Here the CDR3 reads CASSTPSYRDRERYEQYF. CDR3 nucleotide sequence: TGTGCCAGTAGTACGCCATCTTACCGGGACAGGGAACGCTACGAGCAGTACTTC.

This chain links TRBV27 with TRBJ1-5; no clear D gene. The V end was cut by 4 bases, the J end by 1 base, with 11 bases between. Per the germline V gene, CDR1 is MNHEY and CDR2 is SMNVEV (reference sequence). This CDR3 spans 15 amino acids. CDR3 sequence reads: CASSSAHRSNQPQHF. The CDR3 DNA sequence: TGTGCCAGCAGTTCAGCCCATAGGAGCAATCAGCCCCAGCATTTT.

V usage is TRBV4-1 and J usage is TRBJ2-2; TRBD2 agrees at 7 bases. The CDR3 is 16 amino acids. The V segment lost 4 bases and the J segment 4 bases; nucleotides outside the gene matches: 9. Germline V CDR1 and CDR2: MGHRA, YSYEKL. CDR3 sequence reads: CASSRSGSGITGELFF. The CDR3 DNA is TGCGCCAGCAGCCGGTCCGGAAGCGGGATCACCGGGGAGCTGTTTTTT.

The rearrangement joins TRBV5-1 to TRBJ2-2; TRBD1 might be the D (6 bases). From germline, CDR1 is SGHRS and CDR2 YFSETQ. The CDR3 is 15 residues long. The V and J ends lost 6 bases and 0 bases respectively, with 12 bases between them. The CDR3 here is CASTTGTPNTGELFF. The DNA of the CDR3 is TGCGCCAGCACCACCGGGACACCGAACACCGGGGAGCTGTTTTTT.

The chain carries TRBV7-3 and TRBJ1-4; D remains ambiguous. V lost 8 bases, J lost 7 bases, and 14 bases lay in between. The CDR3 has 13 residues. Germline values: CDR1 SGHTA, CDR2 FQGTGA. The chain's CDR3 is CASGDLGLEKLFF. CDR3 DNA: TGTGCCAGCGGAGATTTGGGTCTTGAAAAACTGTTTTTT.

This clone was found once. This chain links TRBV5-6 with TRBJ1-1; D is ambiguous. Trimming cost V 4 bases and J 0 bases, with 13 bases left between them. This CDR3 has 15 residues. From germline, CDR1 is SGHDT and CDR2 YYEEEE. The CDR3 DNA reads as TGTGCCAGCAGCGTTTTTCGCTTCATGAACACTGAAGCTTTCTTT. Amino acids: CASSVFRFMNTEAFF.

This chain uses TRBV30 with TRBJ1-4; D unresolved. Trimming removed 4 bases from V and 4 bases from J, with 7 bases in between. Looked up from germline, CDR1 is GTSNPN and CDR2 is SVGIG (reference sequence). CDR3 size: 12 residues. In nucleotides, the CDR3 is TGTGCCTGGAAGATCAGTAATGAAAAACTGTTTTTT. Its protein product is CAWKISNEKLFF.

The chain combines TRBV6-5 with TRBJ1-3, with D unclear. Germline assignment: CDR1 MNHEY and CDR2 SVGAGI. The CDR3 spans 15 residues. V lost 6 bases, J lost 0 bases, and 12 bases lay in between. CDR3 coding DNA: TGTGCCAGCAGGCCGCACAGTTACTCTGGAAACACCATATATTTT. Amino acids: CASRPHSYSGNTIYF.

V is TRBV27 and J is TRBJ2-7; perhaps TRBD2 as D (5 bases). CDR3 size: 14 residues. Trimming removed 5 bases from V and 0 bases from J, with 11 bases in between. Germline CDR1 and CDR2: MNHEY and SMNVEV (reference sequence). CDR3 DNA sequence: TGTGCCAGCAGTCGGACTGGAAGCTCCTACGAGCAGTACTTC. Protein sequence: CASSRTGSSYEQYF.

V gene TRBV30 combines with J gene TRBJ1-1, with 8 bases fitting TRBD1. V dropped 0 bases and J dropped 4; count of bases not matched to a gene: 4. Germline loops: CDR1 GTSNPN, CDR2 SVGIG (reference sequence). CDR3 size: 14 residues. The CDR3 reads CAWSVPRGLTEAFF. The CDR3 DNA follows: TGTGCCTGGAGTGTTCCCAGGGGGCTCACTGAAGCTTTCTTT.

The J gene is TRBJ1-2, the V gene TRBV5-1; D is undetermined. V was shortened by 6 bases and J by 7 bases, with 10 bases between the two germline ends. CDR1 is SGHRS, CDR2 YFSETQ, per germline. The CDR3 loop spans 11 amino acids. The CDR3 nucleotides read TGCGCCAGCAACTCGGACGGTGGCTACACCTTC. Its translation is CASNSDGGYTF.

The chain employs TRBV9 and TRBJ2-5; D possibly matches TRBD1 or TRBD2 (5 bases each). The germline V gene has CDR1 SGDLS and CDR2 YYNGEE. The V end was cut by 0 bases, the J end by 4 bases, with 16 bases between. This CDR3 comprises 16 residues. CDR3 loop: CASSVGTGTRGETQYF. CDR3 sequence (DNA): TGTGCCAGCAGCGTAGGGACCGGGACCCGGGGAGAGACCCAGTACTTC.

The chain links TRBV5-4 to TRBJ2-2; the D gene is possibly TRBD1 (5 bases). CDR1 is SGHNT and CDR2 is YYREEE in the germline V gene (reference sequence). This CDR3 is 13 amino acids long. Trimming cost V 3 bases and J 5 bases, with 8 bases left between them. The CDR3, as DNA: TGTGCCAGCAGCTGGGGCGAGACCGGGGAGCTGTTTTTT. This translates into CASSWGETGELFF.